Described below is a single TCR beta chain sequence and its context. What it binds is not known. In germline, CDR1 is LGHNT, CDR2 FRNRAP. The CDR3 length is 16 residues. Unmatched junction bases numbered 7, after V lost 1 base and J lost 5 bases. Clones were sequenced by immunoSEQ multiplex PCR, and TCRdb holds only the in-frame ones, with some missing. The sample holds about 45,000 clones, approximately 67% seen once. These data are taken from a study of radiotherapy plus CTLA-4 blockade in lung cancer. Study-wide context: Patients showed objective responses in about 20% of cases, and disease control was achieved by 30% to 35%. Study conclusions and caveats: Together with interferon-beta, which increased in serum after radiation, early dynamic changes in blood T cell clones were reportedly the best predictors of response.

Focal radiation and CTLA-4 blockade (ipilimumab) were tested in chemo-refractory metastatic non-small-cell lung cancer patients. The sequenced sample was peripheral blood, obtained from a patient treated with radiotherapy plus ipilimumab. The rearrangement links TRBV12-5 to TRBJ2-3; 9 bases are a match to TRBD1. The receptor comes from a human donor with non-small cell lung cancer who had a partial response to radiotherapy plus ipilimumab. CDR3 in amino acids: CASGLGTGAPEDTQYF. The CDR3 DNA reads as TGTGCTAGTGGTTTGGGGACAGGGGCCCCTGAAGATACGCAGTATTTT.